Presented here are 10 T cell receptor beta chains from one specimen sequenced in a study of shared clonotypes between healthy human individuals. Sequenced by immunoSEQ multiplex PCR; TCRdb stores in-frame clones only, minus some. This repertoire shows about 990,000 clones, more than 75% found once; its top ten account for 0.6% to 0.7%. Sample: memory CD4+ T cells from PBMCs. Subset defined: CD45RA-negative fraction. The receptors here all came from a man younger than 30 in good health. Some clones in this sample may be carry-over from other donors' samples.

Here the CDR3 DNA reads TGTGCCAGCAGCTCGGGGGGTAGATTCGGCACTGAAGCTTTCTTT. It translates to CASSSGGRFGTEAFF. The rearrangement links TRBV7-6 to TRBJ1-1, with a tentative D call TRBD1 (5 bases). This CDR3 contains 15 residues. From germline, CDR1 is SGHVS and CDR2 FNYEAQ. The V end was cut by 4 bases, the J end by 4 bases, with 16 bases between.

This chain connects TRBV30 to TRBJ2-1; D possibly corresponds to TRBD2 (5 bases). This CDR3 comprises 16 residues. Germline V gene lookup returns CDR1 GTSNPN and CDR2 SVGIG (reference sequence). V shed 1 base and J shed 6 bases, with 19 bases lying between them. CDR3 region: CAWSGSRERPRNEQFF. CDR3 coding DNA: TGTGCCTGGAGTGGATCGAGGGAGAGGCCTCGCAATGAGCAGTTCTTC. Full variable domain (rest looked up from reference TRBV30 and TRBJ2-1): SQTIHQWPATLVQPVGSPLSLECTVEGTSNPNLYWYRQAAGRGLQLLFYSVGIGQISSEVPQNLSASRPQDRQFILSSKKLLLSDSGFYLCAWSGSRERPRNEQFFGPGTRLTVL.

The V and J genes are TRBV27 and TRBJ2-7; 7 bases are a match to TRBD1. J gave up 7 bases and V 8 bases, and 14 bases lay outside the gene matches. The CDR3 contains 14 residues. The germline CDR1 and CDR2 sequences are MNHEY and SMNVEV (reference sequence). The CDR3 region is CASGRTGLFFEQYF. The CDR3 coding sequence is TGTGCCAGCGGACGGACAGGCCTGTTTTTTGAGCAGTACTTC.

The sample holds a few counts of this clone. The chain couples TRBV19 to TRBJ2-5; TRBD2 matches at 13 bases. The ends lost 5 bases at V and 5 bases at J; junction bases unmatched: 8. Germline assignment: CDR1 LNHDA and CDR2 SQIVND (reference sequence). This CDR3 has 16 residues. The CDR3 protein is CASSRGLAGDRETQYF. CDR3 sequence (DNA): TGTGCCAGTAGTCGTGGACTAGCGGGAGACCGGGAGACCCAGTACTTC.

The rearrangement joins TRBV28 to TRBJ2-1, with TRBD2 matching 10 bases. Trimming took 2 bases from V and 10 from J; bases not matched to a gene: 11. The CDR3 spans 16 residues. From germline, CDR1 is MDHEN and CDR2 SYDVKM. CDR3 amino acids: CASSLQHSGRAGEQFF. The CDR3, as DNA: TGTGCCAGCAGTTTACAACACAGCGGGAGGGCCGGCGAGCAGTTCTTC. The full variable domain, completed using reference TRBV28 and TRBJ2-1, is DVKVTQSSRYLVKRTGEKVFLECVQDMDHENMFWYRQDPGLGLRLIYFSYDVKMKEKGDIPEGYSVSREKKERFSLILESASTNQTSMYLCASSLQHSGRAGEQFFGPGTRLTVL.

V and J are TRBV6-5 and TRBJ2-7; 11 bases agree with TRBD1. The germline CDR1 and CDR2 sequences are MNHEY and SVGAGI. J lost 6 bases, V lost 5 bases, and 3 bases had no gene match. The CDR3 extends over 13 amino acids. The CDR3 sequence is CASSGTGGVEQYF. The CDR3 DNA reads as TGTGCCAGCAGTGGGACAGGGGGAGTCGAGCAGTACTTC.

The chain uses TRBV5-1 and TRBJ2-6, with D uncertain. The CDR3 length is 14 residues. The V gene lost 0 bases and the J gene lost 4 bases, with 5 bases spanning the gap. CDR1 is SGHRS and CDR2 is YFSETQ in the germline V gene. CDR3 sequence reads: CASSLGDGANVLTF. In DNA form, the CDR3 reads TGCGCCAGCAGCTTGGGTGACGGGGCCAACGTCCTGACTTTC.

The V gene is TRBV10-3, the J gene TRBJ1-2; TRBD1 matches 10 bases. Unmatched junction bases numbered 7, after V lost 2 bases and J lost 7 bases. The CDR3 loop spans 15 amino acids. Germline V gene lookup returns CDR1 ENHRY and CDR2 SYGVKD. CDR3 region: CAISETGQGDSGYTF. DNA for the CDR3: TGTGCCATCAGTGAGACCGGACAGGGGGACTCTGGCTACACCTTC.

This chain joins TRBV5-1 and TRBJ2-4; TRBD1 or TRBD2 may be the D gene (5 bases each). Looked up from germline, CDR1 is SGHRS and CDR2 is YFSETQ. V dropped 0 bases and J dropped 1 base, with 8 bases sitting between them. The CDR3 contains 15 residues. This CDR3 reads CASSLGGNAKNIQYF. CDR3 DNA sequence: TGCGCCAGCAGCTTGGGGGGGAACGCCAAAAACATTCAGTACTTC. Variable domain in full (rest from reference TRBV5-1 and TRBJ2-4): KAGVTQTPRYLIKTRGQQVTLSCSPISGHRSVSWYQQTPGQGLQFLFEYFSETQRNKGNFPGRFSGRQFSNSRSEMNVSTLELGDSALYLCASSLGGNAKNIQYFGAGTRLSVL.

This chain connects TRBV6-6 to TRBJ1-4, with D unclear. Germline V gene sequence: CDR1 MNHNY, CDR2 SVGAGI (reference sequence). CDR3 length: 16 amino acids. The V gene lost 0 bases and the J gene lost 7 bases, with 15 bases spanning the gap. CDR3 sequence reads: CASSYSIQAWAEKLFF. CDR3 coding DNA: TGTGCCAGCAGTTACTCGATCCAGGCCTGGGCTGAAAAACTGTTTTTT.